These 15 T cell receptor beta chains originate from one sample sequenced in a study of shared clonotypes between healthy human individuals. Assay used: immunoSEQ multiplex PCR; TCRdb lists only in-frame clones, some missing. The data contain about 680,000 clones, roughly 72% of them seen just once; the ten biggest clones take up around 2%. The sequenced material came from memory CD4+ T cells sorted from blood. Stated subset: CD45RA-negative fraction. Receptors originate from a woman in her 30s in good health.

This clone appeared many times. In the same sample, other DNA sequences code for this CDR3. The chain is built from TRBV5-1 and TRBJ2-5, with 7 bases identical to TRBD1. CDR3 length: 14 amino acids. Germline loops: CDR1 SGHRS, CDR2 YFSETQ. V was clipped by 4 bases and J by 4 bases; unmatched bases: 7. The DNA for the CDR3 is TGCGCCAGCAGCCCCGGACAGGAAGGAGAGACCCAGTACTTC. Residues: CASSPGQEGETQYF.

This clone was picked up a small number of times. This chain links TRBV2 with TRBJ2-7, with 8 bases identical to TRBD2. This CDR3 has 15 amino acids. V lost 4 bases to trimming and J lost 6 bases; unmatched junction nucleotides: 11. Per the germline V gene, CDR1 is SNHLY and CDR2 is FYNNEI. CDR3 residues: CASSGPGTRASEQYF. The CDR3 DNA is TGTGCCAGCAGTGGTCCCGGGACTAGGGCCTCCGAGCAGTACTTC.

The table lists this clone with a few counts. The gene calls are TRBV7-9 and TRBJ2-3; 13 positions agree with TRBD2. Germline values: CDR1 SEHNR, CDR2 FQNEAQ (reference sequence). With 7 bases clipped from V and 0 bases from J, the junction kept 10 bases outside the gene matches. This CDR3 has 18 residues. CDR3 residues: CASNRLAGGRTSTDTQYF. DNA for the CDR3: TGTGCCAGCAACCGACTAGCGGGAGGCCGAACTAGCACAGATACGCAGTATTTT.

The V call is TRBV7-2, the J call TRBJ1-5; D is uncertain. This CDR3 contains 14 residues. Germline CDR1 reads SGHTA; CDR2 reads FQGNSA. Trimming stripped 2 bases from V and 4 bases from J, with 9 bases between. The DNA of the CDR3 is TGTGCCAGCAGCTTATCGCCGGGGAATCAGCCCCAGCATTTT. This gives the protein CASSLSPGNQPQHF.

The V gene is TRBV5-1, the J gene TRBJ2-5; TRBD2 agrees at 14 bases. V lost 5 bases, J lost 4 bases, and 7 bases stayed unmatched. Per the germline V gene, CDR1 is SGHRS and CDR2 is YFSETQ. The CDR3 runs 16 residues. CDR3 DNA sequence: TGCGCCAGCAGGTCGACGGGACTAGCGGGAGCAGAGACCCAGTACTTC. Translated, it gives CASRSTGLAGAETQYF. Full variable domain (outside the CDR3, taken from reference TRBV5-1 and TRBJ2-5): KAGVTQTPRYLIKTRGQQVTLSCSPISGHRSVSWYQQTPGQGLQFLFEYFSETQRNKGNFPGRFSGRQFSNSRSEMNVSTLELGDSALYLCASRSTGLAGAETQYFGPGTRLLVL.

The chain is built from TRBV19 and TRBJ2-3; TRBD1 aligns across 7 bases. The CDR3 has 16 residues. The ends lost 6 bases at V and 1 base at J; junction bases unmatched: 10. CDR1 and CDR2 from the germline V gene are LNHDA and SQIVND (reference sequence). For the CDR3, the DNA is TGTGCCAGTAGCCATAACCGGGACAGACGCACAGATACGCAGTATTTT. This encodes CASSHNRDRRTDTQYF.

This clone has only a few counts. This chain connects TRBV5-4 to TRBJ2-7; TRBD2 might be the D (6 bases). V shed 8 bases and J shed 6 bases, with 9 bases lying between them. The CDR3 contains 10 residues. Germline CDR1 SGHNT, CDR2 YYREEE (reference sequence). CDR3 loop: CAREGGEQYF. CDR3 in DNA: TGTGCCAGGGAGGGAGGCGAGCAGTACTTC.

The V and J genes are TRBV19 and TRBJ2-1, with 8 nucleotides matching TRBD1. Looked up from germline, CDR1 is LNHDA and CDR2 is SQIVND (reference sequence). This CDR3 region has 14 residues. J was trimmed by 6 bases and V by 0 bases; bases with no gene match: 1. The CDR3 loop is CASSIEQGGNEQFF. CDR3 in DNA: TGTGCCAGTAGTATAGAACAGGGGGGCAATGAGCAGTTCTTC.

This clone appeared a few times. The DNA for the CDR3 is TGTGCCAGTAGTATCCCCGGTGTCGGTGGAAACATTCAGTACTTC. Translation: CASSIPGVGGNIQYF. This rearrangement joins TRBV19 to TRBJ2-4; D unclear. The germline CDR1 and CDR2 sequences are LNHDA and SQIVND (reference sequence). V lost 3 bases, J lost 6 bases, and 15 bases lay in between. The CDR3 runs 15 residues.

The CDR3 loop reads CASSLDIASGYTF. The CDR3 nucleotides are TGTGCCAGCAGTTTAGACATCGCCTCCGGCTACACCTTC. The genes are TRBV28 and TRBJ1-2; D gene unclear. V shed 2 bases and J shed 8 bases, with 12 bases lying between them. Looked up from germline, CDR1 is MDHEN and CDR2 is SYDVKM. The CDR3 runs to 13 residues.

This chain joins TRBV2 and TRBJ2-1, with D unclear. The CDR3 loop spans 13 amino acids. V lost 2 bases to trimming and J lost 7 bases, with 9 bases between them. Germline assignment: CDR1 SNHLY and CDR2 FYNNEI. CDR3 coding DNA: TGTGCCAGCAGTGAACGATACGGGAATGAGCAGTTCTTC. This encodes CASSERYGNEQFF.

In its sample, this clone was seen once. The chain is built from TRBV28 and TRBJ1-2; D possibly corresponds to TRBD1 (5 bases). Germline V lookup: CDR1 MDHEN, CDR2 SYDVKM. Trimming removed 8 bases from V and 8 bases from J, with 15 bases in between. This CDR3 has 12 amino acids. The CDR3 sequence: CASQGVSRGYTF. As DNA, the CDR3 is TGTGCCAGCCAAGGGGTCTCGAGGGGCTACACCTTC.

The chain employs TRBV9 and TRBJ2-1; D not certain. CDR1 SGDLS and CDR2 YYNGEE come from the germline V gene. The length of the CDR3 is 13 residues. The germline V and J ends were trimmed by 0 bases and 6 bases, with 7 bases remaining between them. The CDR3 is CASSVGRANEQFF. Written as DNA, the CDR3 is TGTGCCAGCAGCGTAGGCCGGGCCAATGAGCAGTTCTTC. The full variable domain, in which reference TRBV9 and TRBJ2-1 provide the parts outside the CDR3, is DSGVTQTPKHLITATGQRVTLRCSPRSGDLSVYWYQQSLDQGLQFLIQYYNGEERAKGNILERFSAQQFPDLHSELNLSSLELGDSALYFCASSVGRANEQFFGPGTRLTVL.

This clone was counted a few times. This chain joins TRBV4-2 and TRBJ1-5, with 10 positions matching TRBD1. Trimming took 1 base from V and 12 from J; bases not matched to a gene: 9. Germline assignment: CDR1 LGHNA and CDR2 YNFKEQ. The CDR3 length is 15 residues. CDR3 in DNA: TGTGCCAGCAGCCAAGGGGACCGGGACAGGGGCCTCCAGCATTTT. This gives the protein CASSQGDRDRGLQHF.

The chain employs TRBV6-6 and TRBJ1-5; D is perhaps TRBD1 (5 bases). V was trimmed by 5 bases and J by 7 bases, leaving 15 bases between them. The CDR3 covers 14 residues. Germline assignment: CDR1 MNHNY and CDR2 SVGAGI (reference sequence). CDR3 loop: CASSNGGWGQPQHF. As DNA, the CDR3 is TGTGCCAGCAGTAACGGGGGGTGGGGCCAGCCCCAGCATTTT.